These 8 T cell receptor beta chains share one sample of origin, sequenced in a study of beta chain features in type 1 diabetes (dated by TCRdb to 2017 to 2018). The method behind the library was the immunoSEQ multiplex PCR assay. The entire amount of isolated RNA was reverse transcribed using the High Capacity cDNA Reverse Transcription Kit, so the sequenced TCRB transcripts were expressed ones. Entries here come from immuneACCESS through TCRdb and include only in-frame sequences with V and J called. Some clones fail to appear in such tables; in the studies checked, an unresolved V gene covers under half of the shortfall, and the cause of the remainder is unknown. This sample holds about 150,000 clones; roughly 50% were observed only once. 0.35% to 0.45% of the sample comes from the top ten. Sample: Tregs from blood. The label giving this sample's cell subset or site can be read as: regulatory CD4+ T cells. These TCRs come from a man aged 18 to 29 in good health.

In its sample, this clone was seen a few times. The chain employs TRBV7-2 and TRBJ1-5; D may be TRBD1 (6 bases). The V end was cut by 1 base, the J end by 4 bases, with 11 bases between. This CDR3 has 15 residues. CDR1 is SGHTA and CDR2 is FQGNSA in the germline V gene. The CDR3 region has the DNA TGTGCCAGCAGCTTAGGGGTCAGGGGAAATCAGCCCCAGCATTTT. Protein sequence: CASSLGVRGNQPQHF.

The genes are TRBV28 and TRBJ2-7; tentatively, D is TRBD1 (6 bases). Germline loops: CDR1 MDHEN, CDR2 SYDVKM. V was pared by 5 bases and J by 5 bases, with 13 bases between. This CDR3 has 13 amino acids. Here the CDR3 reads CASSTDSAHEQYF. CDR3 bases: TGTGCCAGCAGTACGGACAGCGCCCACGAGCAGTACTTC.

The rearrangement links TRBV5-1 to TRBJ2-3, with TRBD2 identical over 11 bases. This CDR3 contains 16 residues. V trimming: 4 bases; J trimming: 4 bases; junction bases outside the gene matches: 8. Germline V gene lookup returns CDR1 SGHRS and CDR2 YFSETQ. The CDR3 spells CASSLRLAGSADTQYF. CDR3 DNA sequence: TGCGCCAGCAGCCTCCGACTAGCGGGATCCGCAGATACGCAGTATTTT.

J is TRBJ1-2 and V is TRBV27; tentatively, D is TRBD1 (5 bases). CDR1 and CDR2 (germline): MNHEY, SMNVEV (reference sequence). Trimming removed 5 bases at V and 8 bases at J, with 15 bases between. There are 13 residues in the CDR3. The CDR3 sequence: CASSRSRTRGYTF. The CDR3 DNA follows: TGTGCCAGCAGTCGCTCCCGGACACGGGGCTACACCTTC.

The V and J genes are TRBV7-2 and TRBJ2-6; D remains unclear. The length of the CDR3 is 15 residues. V was cut by 6 bases and J by 0 bases, with 9 bases left in between. Germline V CDR1 and CDR2: SGHTA, FQGNSA. The CDR3 DNA reads as TGTGCCAGCAGTCAACAGATCTCTGGGGCCAACGTCCTGACTTTC. This gives the protein CASSQQISGANVLTF.

The chain has TRBV5-1 and TRBJ2-1; tentatively, D is TRBD2 (7 bases). The V and J ends lost 7 bases and 3 bases respectively, with 17 bases between them. In germline, CDR1 is SGHRS, CDR2 YFSETQ. The CDR3 loop spans 15 amino acids. CDR3 sequence reads: CASAFLGGLYNEQFF. As DNA, the CDR3 is TGCGCCAGCGCTTTTTTGGGGGGGCTCTACAATGAGCAGTTCTTC.

This clone was observed once. The rearrangement links TRBV9 to TRBJ1-2; tentatively, D is TRBD1 (6 bases). This CDR3 has 16 amino acids. V was pared by 0 bases and J by 3 bases, with 15 bases between. Germline CDR1 reads SGDLS; CDR2 reads YYNGEE. This CDR3 reads CASSVVTGLAYYGYTF. CDR3 nucleotide sequence: TGTGCCAGCAGCGTAGTGACAGGACTCGCCTACTATGGCTACACCTTC. The full variable domain, rest sourced from reference TRBV9 and TRBJ1-2, is DSGVTQTPKHLITATGQRVTLRCSPRSGDLSVYWYQQSLDQGLQFLIQYYNGEERAKGNILERFSAQQFPDLHSELNLSSLELGDSALYFCASSVVTGLAYYGYTFGSGTRLTVV.

V and J are TRBV7-9 and TRBJ2-7; 12 bases fit TRBD2. V lost 5 bases, J lost 4 bases, and 6 bases stayed unmatched. This CDR3 has 15 amino acids. Looked up from germline, CDR1 is SEHNR and CDR2 is FQNEAQ (reference sequence). CDR3: CASSTGLAGFYEQYF. The CDR3 coding sequence is TGTGCCAGCAGCACAGGACTAGCGGGATTTTACGAGCAGTACTTC.